The clone carrying this T cell receptor (beta chain) was seen repeatedly, ten times or more. What it binds is unknown. The CDR3 is made up of 16 amino acids. J gave up 0 bases and V 4 bases, and 11 bases lay outside the gene matches. Germline CDR1 is DFQATT and CDR2 is SNEGSKA (reference sequence). These data are taken from a study of molecular identifiers for immune sequencing clone quantification. TCRdb ran MiXCR on the PCR reads and lists one entry per CDR3 protein. The sample lists 63,000 or so distinct CDR3 sequences; 15% to 20% were seen once. Whole-study results and caveats: Detecting spiked Jurkat TCR RNA from one cell among some 990,000 naive cells was reportedly possible.

Sequencing was carried out using naive CD8+ T cells from blood, with Jurkat cell RNA spiked in. The subset was: FACS-sorted CD8+CD4-CCR7+CD45RA+ naive T cells. This TCR derives from a human donor in good health. Some libraries in this study had Jurkat cell RNA spiked in. The chain employs TRBV20-1 and TRBJ2-7, with 8 bases matching TRBD1. CDR3 sequence reads: CSAKPLGTGFSYEQYF. Here the CDR3 DNA reads TGCAGTGCTAAACCCTTGGGGACAGGCTTCTCCTACGAGCAGTACTTC.